The clone carrying this T cell receptor (beta chain) is a singleton in its sample. Its antigen is not identified. The sample comes from a study of shared clonotypes between healthy human individuals. Data came from immunoSEQ multiplex PCR; TCRdb stores just in-frame clones and leaves some out. The repertoire holds around 2.1 million clones, with more than 85% as singletons. CD45RO-negative cells were positively selected for CCR7, leaving out terminally differentiated effector memory CD45RA+ cells. General observations from the study: Naive subsets typically showed greater estimated richness than memory subsets. Sharing across four donors was highest in naive CD4 (around 5%) and lowest in memory CD8 (roughly 0.4%).

The V and J ends lost 6 bases and 2 bases, in that order; junction bases with no gene match: 6. This CDR3 spans 14 amino acids. Germline lookup yields CDR1 MDHEN and CDR2 SYDVKM. Sequencing was performed on naive CD8+ T cells from PBMCs. V and J are TRBV28 and TRBJ2-5; 7 nucleotides agree with TRBD1. The source is a man younger than 30 in good health. Some clones in this sample may be carry-over from other donors' samples. DNA of the CDR3: TGTGCCAGCAGCGAGGGACAGCCACAAGAGACCCAGTACTTC. Translation gives CASSEGQPQETQYF. Using reference TRBV28 and TRBJ2-5 for the parts outside the CDR3, the full variable domain is DVKVTQSSRYLVKRTGEKVFLECVQDMDHENMFWYRQDPGLGLRLIYFSYDVKMKEKGDIPEGYSVSREKKERFSLILESASTNQTSMYLCASSEGQPQETQYFGPGTRLLVL.